These 7 T cell receptor beta chains came from one sample sequenced in a study of shared clonotypes between healthy human individuals. Some clones are missing from TCRdb's copy, which holds only in-frame ones; the method was immunoSEQ multiplex PCR. Of millions of clones in the sample, 90% to 95% were seen once. Naive CD8 cells, CD45RO-negative and positively selected for CCR7, excluded terminally differentiated effector memory CD45RA+ cells. Material: naive CD8+ T cells from PBMCs. The source of these receptors is a man younger than 30 in good health. Some clones in this sample may be carry-over from other donors' samples.

The chain carries TRBV19 and TRBJ2-6; 8 bases agree with TRBD1. The junction had 9 bases not matched to a gene; V was cut back by 5 bases and J by 0 bases. CDR1 LNHDA and CDR2 SQIVND come from the germline V gene (reference sequence). The CDR3 length is 18 residues. The CDR3 DNA is TGTGCCAGTAGTCCACGGACAGGGCCTTACTCTGGGGCCAACGTCCTGACTTTC. Amino acid sequence: CASSPRTGPYSGANVLTF.

V gene TRBV15 combines with J gene TRBJ2-2; TRBD2 matches at 9 bases. The CDR3 spans 16 residues. From germline, CDR1 is LNHNV and CDR2 YYDKDF (reference sequence). After removal of 0 bases from V and 1 base from J, the junction contained 0 bases not matched to a gene. The CDR3 bases are TGTGCCACCAGCAGAGAACTAGCGGGGAACACCGGGGAGCTGTTTTTT. Its protein is CATSRELAGNTGELFF. The whole variable domain, filled in from reference TRBV15 and TRBJ2-2, reads DAMVIQNPRYQVTQFGKPVTLSCSQTLNHNVMYWYQQKSSQAPKLLFHYYDKDFNNEADTPDNFQSRRPNTSFCFLDIRSPGLGDTAMYLCATSRELAGNTGELFFGEGSRLTVL.

V is TRBV7-9 and J is TRBJ2-3, with D uncertain. The germline V and J ends were trimmed by 5 bases and 2 bases, with 14 bases remaining between them. Per the germline V gene, CDR1 is SEHNR and CDR2 is FQNEAQ (reference sequence). The CDR3 is 15 residues long. The CDR3 bases are TGTGCCAGCAGCGTTGAGGCTACCGTCACAGATACGCAGTATTTT. Translation gives CASSVEATVTDTQYF. The full variable domain, in which reference TRBV7-9 and TRBJ2-3 provide the parts outside the CDR3, is DTGVSQNPRHKITKRGQNVTFRCDPISEHNRLYWYRQTLGQGPEFLTYFQNEAQLEKSRLLSDRFSAERPKGSFSTLEIQRTEQGDSAMYLCASSVEATVTDTQYFGPGTRLTVL.

A note on this clone: This CDR3 is also generated by other DNA sequences in the sample. The chain has TRBV27 and TRBJ1-5, with D maybe TRBD1 (5 bases). V was shortened by 6 bases and J by 0 bases, with 9 bases between the two germline ends. CDR1 and CDR2 (germline): MNHEY, SMNVEV (reference sequence). The CDR3 covers 14 residues. The DNA of the CDR3 is TGTGCCAGCAGGGCAGGGTATAGCAATCAGCCCCAGCATTTT. Its protein product is CASRAGYSNQPQHF.

The table lists this clone with a count of one. The chain joins TRBV4-3 to TRBJ2-1, with D perhaps TRBD2 (6 bases). The CDR3 totals 15 residues. The germline V gene has CDR1 LGHNA and CDR2 YSLEER. Trimming stripped 3 bases from V and 2 bases from J, with 11 bases between. The CDR3 region has the DNA TGCGCCAGCAGCCATGAGCGGGTTGCCTACAATGAGCAGTTCTTC. It is translated as CASSHERVAYNEQFF.

This clone was seen once. This chain links TRBV11-2 with TRBJ1-2; TRBD1 matches 9 bases. The trim removed 4 bases at V and 4 bases at J, leaving 7 bases unmatched. There are 15 residues in the CDR3. The germline V gene has CDR1 SGHAT and CDR2 FQNNGV. CDR3 region: CASSWGTGNVYGYTF. The CDR3 DNA follows: TGTGCCAGCAGCTGGGGGACAGGGAACGTCTATGGCTACACCTTC.

The CDR3 nucleotides are TGTGCCAGTAAATCCGTCCTTTGGACGGACAGGGGGGGCACTGAAGCTTTCTTT. Translation gives CASKSVLWTDRGGTEAFF. V gene TRBV19 combines with J gene TRBJ1-1, with 10 bases fitting TRBD1. This CDR3 contains 18 residues. V was clipped by 7 bases and J by 4 bases; unmatched bases: 18. Germline V CDR1 and CDR2: LNHDA, SQIVND (reference sequence).